These T cell receptor beta chains were read from a single sample in a study of cytomegalovirus exposure and HLA in healthy donors. Sequenced by immunoSEQ multiplex PCR; TCRdb stores in-frame clones only, minus some. The table includes more than 80,000 clones, around 67% detected once. The sequenced sample consisted of PBMCs. Every receptor here comes from a human donor in good health. CDR3s include the opening cysteine and the closing phenylalanine or tryptophan. Each record gives: J gene, D gene, V gene, clone size, CDR3 protein, CDR3 DNA. D genes are given only for firm matches. Expanded clones get a size class; other rows say once, few or many, or leave the size out.

j_call: TRBJ2-1
d_call: .
v_call: TRBV9
clone_size: .
cdr3_aa: CASSVAGGAFGDEQFF
cdr3_nt: TGTGCCAGCAGCGTAGCGGGGGGCGCCTTTGGGGATGAGCAGTTCTTC

j_call: TRBJ2-7
d_call: TRBD1
v_call: TRBV4-1
clone_size: .
cdr3_aa: CASSQARDRVHEQYF
cdr3_nt: TGCGCCAGCAGCCAAGCCCGGGACAGGGTCCACGAGCAGTACTTC

j_call: TRBJ2-2
d_call: TRBD2
v_call: TRBV6-1
clone_size: .
cdr3_aa: CASRRAGGHTGELFF
cdr3_nt: TGTGCCAGCAGGAGGGCGGGGGGCCACACCGGGGAGCTGTTTTTT

j_call: TRBJ1-3
d_call: TRBD1
v_call: TRBV2
clone_size: .
cdr3_aa: CASRGTVGGNTIYF
cdr3_nt: TGTGCCAGCAGAGGGACAGTCGGTGGAAACACCATATATTTT

j_call: TRBJ1-2
d_call: TRBD1
v_call: TRBV5-8
clone_size: .
cdr3_aa: CASSSNGQGNYGYTF
cdr3_nt: TGTGCCAGCAGCTCTAATGGACAGGGCAACTATGGCTACACCTTC

j_call: TRBJ1-1
d_call: .
v_call: TRBV7-8
clone_size: .
cdr3_aa: CASSPGIDTEAFF
cdr3_nt: TGTGCCAGCAGCCCCGGGATAGACACTGAAGCTTTCTTT

j_call: TRBJ1-3
d_call: TRBD1
v_call: TRBV9
clone_size: .
cdr3_aa: CASSPRTGTLSGNAIYF
cdr3_nt: TGTGCCAGCAGCCCCCGGACAGGCACCCTCTCTGGAAACGCCATATATTTT

j_call: TRBJ1-2
d_call: .
v_call: TRBV5-4
clone_size: .
cdr3_aa: CASSGGTGAAREAYGYTF
cdr3_nt: TGTGCCAGCAGCGGTGGGACCGGAGCCGCCAGGGAGGCCTATGGCTACACCTTC

j_call: TRBJ2-4
d_call: .
v_call: TRBV13
clone_size: .
cdr3_aa: CASSLGQKYKDIQYF
cdr3_nt: TGTGCCAGCAGCTTAGGACAGAAATACAAGGACATTCAGTACTTC

j_call: TRBJ2-4
d_call: TRBD1
v_call: TRBV6-5
clone_size: .
cdr3_aa: CASSYGTDLAKNIQYF
cdr3_nt: TGTGCCAGCAGTTATGGGACAGACTTAGCCAAAAACATTCAGTACTTC

j_call: TRBJ1-6
d_call: .
v_call: TRBV6-5
clone_size: .
cdr3_aa: CASSITGSNSPLHF
cdr3_nt: TGTGCCAGCAGTATAACAGGGAGCAATTCACCCCTCCACTTT

j_call: TRBJ2-1
d_call: .
v_call: TRBV7-3
clone_size: .
cdr3_aa: CASSLTSTYNEQFF
cdr3_nt: TGTGCCAGCAGCCTTACTAGCACATACAATGAGCAGTTCTTC

j_call: TRBJ1-4
d_call: .
v_call: TRBV20-1
clone_size: .
cdr3_aa: CSGRVGEKLFF
cdr3_nt: TGCAGTGGCAGGGTTGGTGAAAAACTGTTTTTT

j_call: TRBJ1-2
d_call: TRBD1
v_call: TRBV5-1
clone_size: .
cdr3_aa: CASSFLGGQGEGGYTF
cdr3_nt: TGCGCCAGCAGCTTCCTTGGGGGACAGGGCGAAGGCGGCTACACCTTC

j_call: TRBJ1-4
d_call: TRBD1
v_call: TRBV15
clone_size: .
cdr3_aa: CATSRFTGGDEKLFF
cdr3_nt: TGTGCCACCAGCAGATTTACAGGGGGGGATGAAAAACTGTTTTTT

j_call: TRBJ1-4
d_call: TRBD1
v_call: TRBV19
clone_size: .
cdr3_aa: CASSSRTGGTEKLFF
cdr3_nt: TGTGCCAGTAGTTCCCGGACAGGGGGAACTGAAAAACTGTTTTTT

j_call: TRBJ2-3
d_call: .
v_call: TRBV5-4
clone_size: few
cdr3_aa: CASSPPETDTQYF
cdr3_nt: TGTGCCAGCAGCCCCCCCGAGACAGATACGCAGTATTTT

j_call: TRBJ2-7
d_call: .
v_call: TRBV5-4
clone_size: .
cdr3_aa: CASSPGSRDLYHEQYF
cdr3_nt: TGTGCCAGCAGCCCGGGTAGCCGGGATCTATACCACGAGCAGTACTTC

j_call: TRBJ1-1
d_call: TRBD1
v_call: TRBV6-5
clone_size: .
cdr3_aa: CASGKTGHTEAFF
cdr3_nt: TGTGCCAGCGGGAAGACAGGGCACACTGAAGCTTTCTTT

j_call: TRBJ1-5
d_call: .
v_call: TRBV6-6
clone_size: .
cdr3_aa: CASSYSTRNQPQHF
cdr3_nt: TGTGCCAGCAGTTACTCGACTAGGAATCAGCCCCAGCATTTT

j_call: TRBJ2-2
d_call: .
v_call: TRBV18
clone_size: .
cdr3_aa: CASSPPSRGPNTGELFF
cdr3_nt: TGTGCCAGCTCACCACCTTCCAGGGGCCCGAACACCGGGGAGCTGTTTTTT

j_call: TRBJ2-7
d_call: .
v_call: TRBV6-5
clone_size: .
cdr3_aa: CASYRVGYEQYF
cdr3_nt: TGTGCCAGCTACAGGGTTGGATACGAGCAGTACTTC

j_call: TRBJ2-3
d_call: TRBD2
v_call: TRBV5-1
clone_size: few
cdr3_aa: CASSLIAGGRADTQYF
cdr3_nt: TGCGCCAGCAGCTTAATAGCGGGGGGGCGGGCAGATACGCAGTATTTT

j_call: TRBJ1-4
d_call: TRBD1
v_call: TRBV27
clone_size: .
cdr3_aa: CASSFSRGAKKLFF
cdr3_nt: TGTGCCAGCAGTTTTTCCAGGGGGGCCAAAAAACTGTTTTTT

j_call: TRBJ2-1
d_call: TRBD2
v_call: TRBV9
clone_size: .
cdr3_aa: CASSVLAGGYNEQFF
cdr3_nt: TGTGCCAGCAGCGTACTAGCGGGGGGTTACAATGAGCAGTTCTTC

j_call: TRBJ2-7
d_call: .
v_call: TRBV4-3
clone_size: few
cdr3_aa: CASSQVSGRGSYEQYF
cdr3_nt: TGCGCCAGCAGCCAAGTATCCGGCAGGGGATCCTACGAGCAGTACTTC

j_call: TRBJ2-5
d_call: .
v_call: TRBV11-3
clone_size: .
cdr3_aa: CASSRSETQYF
cdr3_nt: TGTGCCAGCAGCAGGAGTGAGACCCAGTACTTC

j_call: TRBJ1-1
d_call: TRBD1
v_call: TRBV19
clone_size: .
cdr3_aa: CASSPRQGGTEAFF
cdr3_nt: TGTGCCAGTAGTCCCAGACAGGGTGGAACTGAAGCTTTCTTT

j_call: TRBJ2-3
d_call: TRBD2
v_call: TRBV9
clone_size: few
cdr3_aa: CASSVAGGGTSFHPDTQYF
cdr3_nt: TGTGCCAGCAGCGTAGCTGGGGGAGGGACTAGCTTCCATCCAGATACGCAGTATTTT

j_call: TRBJ1-5
d_call: .
v_call: TRBV10-3
clone_size: .
cdr3_aa: CAIADNQGYNQPQHF
cdr3_nt: TGTGCCATCGCCGATAATCAGGGGTACAATCAGCCCCAGCATTTT

j_call: TRBJ2-7
d_call: TRBD1
v_call: TRBV29-1
clone_size: .
cdr3_aa: CSVALTGKIYEQYF
cdr3_nt: TGCAGCGTTGCCTTGACAGGGAAAATCTACGAGCAGTACTTC

j_call: TRBJ2-3
d_call: .
v_call: TRBV19
clone_size: .
cdr3_aa: CASSTLGGYGDTQYF
cdr3_nt: TGTGCCAGTAGTACACTAGGAGGTTATGGAGATACGCAGTATTTT

j_call: TRBJ1-1
d_call: .
v_call: TRBV11-1
clone_size: .
cdr3_aa: CASSKGHRLNTEAFF
cdr3_nt: TGTGCCAGCAGCAAAGGACACAGACTTAACACTGAAGCTTTCTTT

j_call: TRBJ2-7
d_call: .
v_call: TRBV11-2
clone_size: few
cdr3_aa: CASSLGLEEQYF
cdr3_nt: TGTGCCAGCAGCTTAGGGCTCGAAGAGCAGTACTTC

j_call: TRBJ2-3
d_call: .
v_call: TRBV5-1
clone_size: .
cdr3_aa: CASSTVGGDTQYF
cdr3_nt: TGCGCCAGCAGCACCGTGGGGGGAGATACGCAGTATTTT

j_call: TRBJ2-3
d_call: .
v_call: TRBV2
clone_size: .
cdr3_aa: CASRAKSDTQYF
cdr3_nt: TGTGCCAGCAGGGCCAAATCAGATACGCAATATTTT

j_call: TRBJ2-5
d_call: TRBD2
v_call: TRBV5-4
clone_size: .
cdr3_aa: CASSFPGTSGGETQYF
cdr3_nt: TGTGCCAGCAGCTTTCCCGGGACTAGCGGGGGGGAGACCCAGTACTTC

j_call: TRBJ2-2
d_call: TRBD1
v_call: TRBV5-1
clone_size: .
cdr3_aa: CASSSGTVAGELFF
cdr3_nt: TGCGCCAGCAGCTCCGGGACAGTAGCCGGGGAGCTGTTTTTT

j_call: TRBJ1-5
d_call: .
v_call: TRBV5-4
clone_size: few
cdr3_aa: CASSFYNQPQHF
cdr3_nt: TGTGCCAGCAGCTTTTACAATCAGCCCCAGCATTTT

j_call: TRBJ1-2
d_call: .
v_call: TRBV11-3
clone_size: .
cdr3_aa: CASSSRGYGYTF
cdr3_nt: TGTGCCAGCAGCTCCAGGGGCTATGGCTACACCTTC

j_call: TRBJ1-6
d_call: .
v_call: TRBV6-1
clone_size: .
cdr3_aa: CASSDRQLNNSPLHF
cdr3_nt: TGTGCCAGCAGTGACAGACAGTTAAATAATTCACCCCTCCACTTT

j_call: TRBJ2-7
d_call: .
v_call: TRBV9
clone_size: once
cdr3_aa: CASSASVEGGYEQYF
cdr3_nt: TGTGCCAGCAGCGCCTCGGTGGAGGGCGGCTACGAGCAGTACTTC

j_call: TRBJ2-1
d_call: .
v_call: TRBV5-8
clone_size: .
cdr3_aa: CASSLASYNEQFF
cdr3_nt: TGTGCCAGCAGCCTGGCCAGTTACAATGAGCAGTTCTTC

j_call: TRBJ2-1
d_call: TRBD1
v_call: TRBV2
clone_size: few
cdr3_aa: CASRDGTGTYNEQFF
cdr3_nt: TGTGCCAGCAGAGACGGGACAGGGACCTACAATGAGCAGTTCTTC

j_call: TRBJ2-7
d_call: TRBD1
v_call: TRBV6-1
clone_size: .
cdr3_aa: CASSPRQGIHEQYF
cdr3_nt: TGTGCCAGCAGTCCAAGACAGGGTATCCACGAGCAGTACTTC

j_call: TRBJ1-5
d_call: .
v_call: TRBV18
clone_size: .
cdr3_aa: CASSDWEYQPQHF
cdr3_nt: TGTGCCAGCTCAGATTGGGAGTATCAGCCCCAGCATTTT

j_call: TRBJ1-1
d_call: .
v_call: TRBV18
clone_size: .
cdr3_aa: CASSERQNEAFF
cdr3_nt: TGTGCCAGCTCAGAAAGACAAAATGAAGCTTTCTTT

j_call: TRBJ1-5
d_call: .
v_call: TRBV5-5
clone_size: few
cdr3_aa: CASSLVGQGPQPQHF
cdr3_nt: TGTGCCAGCAGCTTGGTAGGGCAGGGCCCCCAGCCCCAGCATTTT

j_call: TRBJ1-2
d_call: .
v_call: TRBV9
clone_size: .
cdr3_aa: CASSVATGNYGYTF
cdr3_nt: TGTGCCAGCAGCGTAGCTACCGGGAACTATGGCTACACCTTC

j_call: TRBJ2-7
d_call: .
v_call: TRBV6-1
clone_size: few
cdr3_aa: CASIPGIMYEQYF
cdr3_nt: TGTGCCAGCATCCCCGGGATTATGTACGAGCAGTACTTC